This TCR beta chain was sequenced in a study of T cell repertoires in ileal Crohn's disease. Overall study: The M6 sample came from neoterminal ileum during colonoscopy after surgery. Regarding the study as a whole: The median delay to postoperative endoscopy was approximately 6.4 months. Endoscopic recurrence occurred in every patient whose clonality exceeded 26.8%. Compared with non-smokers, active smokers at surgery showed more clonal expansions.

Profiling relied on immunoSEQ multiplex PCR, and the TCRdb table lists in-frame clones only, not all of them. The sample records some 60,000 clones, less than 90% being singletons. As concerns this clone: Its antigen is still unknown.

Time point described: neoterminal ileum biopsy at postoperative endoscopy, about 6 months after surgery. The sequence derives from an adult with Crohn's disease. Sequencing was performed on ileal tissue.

In DNA form, the CDR3 reads TGTGCCAGCAGTCCTTCAGGGGTTGTCTATGGCTACACCTTC. This codes for CASSPSGVVYGYTF. The chain employs TRBV6-5 and TRBJ1-2, with D tentatively TRBD1 (6 bases). V dropped 5 bases and J dropped 4 bases, with 14 bases sitting between them. Germline V gene lookup returns CDR1 MNHEY and CDR2 SVGAGI. The CDR3 runs to 14 residues.